The 2 T cell receptor beta chains reported below all come from one sample, sequenced in a study of radiotherapy plus CTLA-4 blockade in lung cancer (dated by TCRdb to between 2017 and 2018). Libraries were prepared through the immunoSEQ multiplex PCR assay. The table comes from immuneACCESS by way of TCRdb, which keeps in-frame sequences with V and J called. Part of the clones is missing from these tables; in studies checked, under half for an unresolved V gene and the rest for unknown reasons. In all, the sample holds 65,000 to 90,000 clones, and roughly 84% of those were seen once. The ten largest clones take up 35% to 45% of the sample. The sample in question was peripheral blood, obtained from a patient treated with radiotherapy plus ipilimumab. These TCRs come from a human donor with non-small cell lung cancer that progressed on radiotherapy plus ipilimumab.

The chain recombines TRBV27 with TRBJ2-3, with D hard to call. Germline CDR1 and CDR2: MNHEY and SMNVEV (reference sequence). V gave up 6 bases and J gave up 2 bases, with 15 bases separating them. This CDR3 contains 15 residues. CDR3 protein: CASSLDAALTDTQYF. CDR3 in DNA: TGTGCCAGCAGCCTCGATGCGGCCCTCACAGATACGCAGTATTTT.

This chain joins TRBV30 and TRBJ2-2, with TRBD1 identical over 7 bases. Unmatched junction bases numbered 3, after V lost 3 bases and J lost 2 bases. This CDR3 spans 14 amino acids. Germline CDR1 reads GTSNPN; CDR2 reads SVGIG (reference sequence). The CDR3 region has the DNA TGTGCCTGGAGGTGGACAGGAAACACCGGGGAGCTGTTTTTT. Its protein product is CAWRWTGNTGELFF.